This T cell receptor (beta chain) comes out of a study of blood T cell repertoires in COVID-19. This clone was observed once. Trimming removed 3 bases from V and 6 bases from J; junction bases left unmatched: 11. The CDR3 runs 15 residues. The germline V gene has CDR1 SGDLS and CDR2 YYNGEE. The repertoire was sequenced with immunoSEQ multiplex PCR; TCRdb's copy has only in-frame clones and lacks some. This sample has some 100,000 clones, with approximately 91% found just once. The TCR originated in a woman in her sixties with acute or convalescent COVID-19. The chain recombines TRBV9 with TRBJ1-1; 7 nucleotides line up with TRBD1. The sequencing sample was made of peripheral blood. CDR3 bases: TGTGCCAGCAGCGCACAAAACATAGGGACAGCTGAAGCTTTCTTT. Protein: CASSAQNIGTAEAFF.